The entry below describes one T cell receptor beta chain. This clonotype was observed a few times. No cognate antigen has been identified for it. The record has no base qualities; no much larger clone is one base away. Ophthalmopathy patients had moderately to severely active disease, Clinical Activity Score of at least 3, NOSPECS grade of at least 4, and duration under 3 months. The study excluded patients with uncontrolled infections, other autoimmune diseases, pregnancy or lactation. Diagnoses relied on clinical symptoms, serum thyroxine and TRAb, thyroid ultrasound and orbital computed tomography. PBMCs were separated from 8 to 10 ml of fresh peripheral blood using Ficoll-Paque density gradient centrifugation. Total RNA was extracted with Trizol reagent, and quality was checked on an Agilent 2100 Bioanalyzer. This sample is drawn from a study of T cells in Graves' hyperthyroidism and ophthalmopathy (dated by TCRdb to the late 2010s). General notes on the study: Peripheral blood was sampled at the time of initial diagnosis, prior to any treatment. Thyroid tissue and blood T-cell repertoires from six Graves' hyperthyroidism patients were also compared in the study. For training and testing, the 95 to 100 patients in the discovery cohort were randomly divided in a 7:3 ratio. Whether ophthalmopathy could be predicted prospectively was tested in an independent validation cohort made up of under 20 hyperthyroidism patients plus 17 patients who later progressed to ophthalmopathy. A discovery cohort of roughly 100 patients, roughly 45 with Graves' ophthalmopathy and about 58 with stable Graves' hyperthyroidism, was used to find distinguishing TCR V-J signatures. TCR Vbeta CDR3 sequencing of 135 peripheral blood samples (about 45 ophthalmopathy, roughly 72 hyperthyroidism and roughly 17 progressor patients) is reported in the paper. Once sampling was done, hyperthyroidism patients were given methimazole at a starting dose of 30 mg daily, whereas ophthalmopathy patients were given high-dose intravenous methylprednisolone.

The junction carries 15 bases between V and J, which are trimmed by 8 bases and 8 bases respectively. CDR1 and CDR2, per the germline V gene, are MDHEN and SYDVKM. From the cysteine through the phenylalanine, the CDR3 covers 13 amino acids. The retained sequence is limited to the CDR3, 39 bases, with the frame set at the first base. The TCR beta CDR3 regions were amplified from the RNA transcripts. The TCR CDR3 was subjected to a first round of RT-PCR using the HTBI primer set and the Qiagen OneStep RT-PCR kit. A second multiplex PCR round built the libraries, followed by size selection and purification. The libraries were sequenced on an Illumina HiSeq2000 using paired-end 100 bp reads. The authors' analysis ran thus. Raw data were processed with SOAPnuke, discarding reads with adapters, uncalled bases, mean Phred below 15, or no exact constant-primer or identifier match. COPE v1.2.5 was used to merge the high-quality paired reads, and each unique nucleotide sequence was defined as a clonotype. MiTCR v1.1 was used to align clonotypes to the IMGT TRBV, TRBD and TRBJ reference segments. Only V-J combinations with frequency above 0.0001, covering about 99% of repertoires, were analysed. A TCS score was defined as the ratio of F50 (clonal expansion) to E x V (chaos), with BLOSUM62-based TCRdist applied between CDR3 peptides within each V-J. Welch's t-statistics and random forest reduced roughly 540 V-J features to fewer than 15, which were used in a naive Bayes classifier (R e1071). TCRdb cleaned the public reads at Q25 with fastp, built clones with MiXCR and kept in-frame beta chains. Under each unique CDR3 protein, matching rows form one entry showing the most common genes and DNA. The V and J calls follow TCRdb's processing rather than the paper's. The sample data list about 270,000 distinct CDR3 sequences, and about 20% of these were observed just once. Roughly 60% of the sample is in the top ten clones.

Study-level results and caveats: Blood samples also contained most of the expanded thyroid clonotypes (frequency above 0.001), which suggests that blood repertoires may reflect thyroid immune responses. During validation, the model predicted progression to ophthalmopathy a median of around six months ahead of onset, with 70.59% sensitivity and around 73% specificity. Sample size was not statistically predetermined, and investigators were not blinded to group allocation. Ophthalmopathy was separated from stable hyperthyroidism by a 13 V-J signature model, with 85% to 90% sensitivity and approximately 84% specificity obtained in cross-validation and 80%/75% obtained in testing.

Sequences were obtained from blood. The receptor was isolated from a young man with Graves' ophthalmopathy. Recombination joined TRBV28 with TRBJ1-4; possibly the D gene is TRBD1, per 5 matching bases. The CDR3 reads CASRVGGVEKLFF. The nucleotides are TGTGCCAGCCGGGTGGGAGGGGTAGAAAAACTGTTTTTT. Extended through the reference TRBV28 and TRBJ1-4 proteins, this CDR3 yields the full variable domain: DVKVTQSSRYLVKRTGEKVFLECVQDMDHENMFWYRQDPGLGLRLIYFSYDVKMKEKGDIPEGYSVSREKKERFSLILESASTNQTSMYLCASRVGGVEKLFFGSGTQLSVL.